These 26 T cell receptor beta chains originate from one sample sequenced in a study of CD8+ T cells in alopecia areata. Extracted RNA was reverse transcribed, and the resulting cDNA served as sequencing template. This table comes from immunoSEQ multiplex PCR, and its TCRdb copy is limited to in-frame clones, with some not included. The sample includes 200,000 or so clones, around three fifths of them seen just once. The sample consisted of CD8+ T cells sorted from blood. The source is a human donor in good health.

Ten or more counts support this clone. V gene TRBV2 combines with J gene TRBJ1-1; no clear D. Germline V CDR1 and CDR2: SNHLY, FYNNEI. Trimming removed 5 bases at V and 3 bases at J, with 10 bases between. The length of the CDR3 is 13 residues. The DNA of the CDR3 is TGTGCCAGCAGTCCAGCCGTGTACACTGAAGCTTTCTTT. This gives the protein CASSPAVYTEAFF.

This clone was observed a few times. The chain combines TRBV19 with TRBJ1-6; D unresolved. CDR1 and CDR2 (germline): LNHDA, SQIVND (reference sequence). V lost 3 bases to trimming and J lost 6 bases, with 12 bases between them. This CDR3 region has 15 residues. The CDR3, as DNA: TGTGCCAGTAGTATTGGAACAGCAATTAATTCACCCCTCCACTTT. This sequence encodes CASSIGTAINSPLHF.

The CDR3 protein is CASSQGEKLFF. CDR3 sequence (DNA): TGTGCCAGCAGCCAGGGGGAAAAACTGTTTTTT. This sequence joins TRBV13 and TRBJ1-4, with D perhaps TRBD1 (6 bases). This CDR3 comprises 11 residues. Germline lookup yields CDR1 PRHDT and CDR2 FYEKMQ (reference sequence). The V end was cut by 5 bases, the J end by 8 bases, with 6 bases between.

There are a few counts of this clone. The chain recombines TRBV13 with TRBJ2-7, with TRBD1 as a possible D gene (5 bases). The CDR3 is 13 residues long. The ends were cut back, 2 bases at V and 6 bases at J, with 11 bases in the middle. Germline V gene sequence: CDR1 PRHDT, CDR2 FYEKMQ (reference sequence). The CDR3 sequence: CASSLSRDPEQYF. The CDR3 coding sequence is TGTGCCAGCAGCTTATCCAGGGATCCCGAGCAGTACTTC.

There are a few counts of this clone. The chain carries TRBV19 and TRBJ2-7; tentatively, D is TRBD1 (8 bases). V lost 5 bases to trimming and J lost 7 bases, with 18 bases between them. The CDR3 has 14 residues. From germline, CDR1 is LNHDA and CDR2 SQIVND (reference sequence). The DNA of the CDR3 is TGTGCCAGTAGTTTTACAGGGGGACTATGGGAGCAGTACTTC. It codes for CASSFTGGLWEQYF.

V and J are TRBV27 and TRBJ2-5; 8 nucleotides line up with TRBD2. V lost 0 bases, J lost 2 bases, and 5 bases stayed unmatched. This CDR3 is 16 amino acids long. The germline CDR1 and CDR2 sequences are MNHEY and SMNVEV (reference sequence). In DNA, the CDR3 is TGTGCCAGCAGTTTATCGTACCAGCGGGGGCAAGAGACCCAGTACTTC. Translation: CASSLSYQRGQETQYF.

The chain couples TRBV29-1 to TRBJ1-2, with D unclear. Trimming took off 7 bases at V and 1 base at J, with 7 bases between the two ends. Per the germline V gene, CDR1 is SQVTM and CDR2 is ANQGSEA. This CDR3 contains 11 residues. The CDR3 DNA reads as TGCAGCGCTGCCGATAACTATGGCTACACCTTC. Residues: CSAADNYGYTF.

The V gene is TRBV7-9, the J gene TRBJ2-2, with D perhaps TRBD1 or TRBD2 (5 bases each). CDR1 and CDR2 from the germline V gene are SEHNR and FQNEAQ (reference sequence). This CDR3 contains 15 residues. Trimming removed 6 bases from V and 4 bases from J, with 15 bases in between. CDR3 in DNA: TGTGCCAGCAGTCGAGGGGCGGAAAGCACCGGGGAGCTGTTTTTT. Residues: CASSRGAESTGELFF.

This sequence joins TRBV5-1 and TRBJ1-1; a weak D match, TRBD1 (6 bases). V was cut by 4 bases and J by 1 base, with 11 bases left in between. CDR1 is SGHRS, CDR2 YFSETQ, per germline. This CDR3 contains 14 residues. The CDR3 sequence: CASSTGQSNTEAFF. CDR3 in DNA: TGCGCCAGCAGCACCGGACAGTCGAACACTGAAGCTTTCTTT.

J is TRBJ2-5 and V is TRBV5-4; weak D call: TRBD2 (6 bases). Near its end, the DNA agrees better with TRBJ2-7, so the J call may be wrong. Germline CDR1 and CDR2: SGHNT and YYREEE (reference sequence). The CDR3 consists of 13 residues. The CDR3 DNA reads TGTGCCAGCAGGGAGGGGCCAAACTACGAGCAGTACTTC. Its translation: CASREGPNYEQYF.

The chain recombines TRBV14 with TRBJ1-2, with D perhaps matching TRBD1 (6 bases). The CDR3 totals 15 residues. V dropped 0 bases and J dropped 8 bases, with 16 bases sitting between them. The germline V gene encodes CDR1 SGHDN and CDR2 FVKESK. The CDR3 sequence is CASSQDRRGQGGYTF. Here the CDR3 DNA reads TGTGCCAGCAGCCAAGATCGCAGGGGCCAAGGGGGCTACACCTTC.

The chain has TRBV5-1 and TRBJ2-1, with D uncertain. The CDR3 is 13 residues long. Germline CDR1 is SGHRS and CDR2 is YFSETQ. V lost 0 bases to trimming and J lost 4 bases, with 5 bases between them. The CDR3: CASSLGPYNEQFF. In nucleotides, the CDR3 is TGCGCCAGCAGCTTGGGCCCTTACAATGAGCAGTTCTTC.

The chain employs TRBV25-1 and TRBJ1-4; perhaps TRBD1 as D (6 bases). Trimming pared 7 bases from V and 8 bases from J, leaving 11 bases between. Per germline, CDR1 MGHDK and CDR2 SYGVNS. CDR3 length equals 12 residues. The CDR3, as DNA: TGTGCCAGCAAACAGGGTAGCGAAAAACTGTTTTTT. As protein: CASKQGSEKLFF.

The rearrangement joins TRBV6-5 to TRBJ2-6; possibly TRBD1 for D (5 bases). V shed 2 bases and J shed 2 bases, with 7 bases lying between them. Looked up from germline, CDR1 is MNHEY and CDR2 is SVGAGI. This CDR3 has 15 residues. DNA of the CDR3: TGTGCCAGCAGTTACAAGGGGCCTGGGGCCAACGTCCTGACTTTC. Its protein product is CASSYKGPGANVLTF.

The rearrangement joins TRBV5-6 to TRBJ1-1; 7 nucleotides align to TRBD1. Germline V gene data show CDR1 as SGHDT and CDR2 as YYEEEE. Losses at the gene ends were 3 bases for V and 8 bases for J; bases not matched to a gene: 10. This CDR3 has 14 residues. CDR3 in DNA: TGTGCCAGCAGCTGGGGGGACAGTGTACCCGAAGCTTTCTTT. Translating gives CASSWGDSVPEAFF.

The genes are TRBV2 and TRBJ1-2, with 12 bases matching TRBD1. The CDR3 spans 13 residues. Germline values: CDR1 SNHLY, CDR2 FYNNEI. V shed 10 bases and J 4 bases; nucleotides not matched to a gene: 4. The CDR3 region is CAKKGQGAYGYTF. The CDR3 DNA follows: TGTGCCAAAAAGGGACAGGGGGCCTATGGCTACACCTTC. The whole variable domain, filled in from reference TRBV2 and TRBJ1-2, reads EPEVTQTPSHQVTQMGQEVILRCVPISNHLYFYWYRQILGQKVEFLVSFYNNEISEKSEIFDDQFSVERPDGSNFTLKIRSTKLEDSAMYFCAKKGQGAYGYTFGSGTRLTVV.

The chain combines TRBV7-6 with TRBJ2-3; tentatively, D is TRBD2 (6 bases). The V gene lost 7 bases and the J gene lost 1 base, with 12 bases spanning the gap. Per the germline V gene, CDR1 is SGHVS and CDR2 is FNYEAQ. CDR3 length: 14 amino acids. The CDR3 loop reads CASTLGGGTDTQYF. The DNA for the CDR3 is TGTGCCAGCACCCTCGGAGGGGGCACAGATACGCAGTATTTT.

The table lists this clone with a count of one. The rearrangement joins TRBV14 to TRBJ1-2, with D perhaps TRBD1 (5 bases). CDR3 length equals 12 residues. The germline V gene has CDR1 SGHDN and CDR2 FVKESK. The V end lost 4 bases, the J end lost 7 bases, and 10 bases lay between the germline ends. The chain's CDR3 is CASSPGPAGYTF. The CDR3 nucleotides are TGTGCCAGCAGCCCGGGACCGGCTGGCTACACCTTC. The full variable domain, completed using reference TRBV14 and TRBJ1-2, is EAGVTQFPSHSVIEKGQTVTLRCDPISGHDNLYWYRRVMGKEIKFLLHFVKESKQDESGMPNNRFLAERTGGTYSTLKVQPAELEDSGVYFCASSPGPAGYTFGSGTRLTVV.

The gene calls are TRBV7-9 and TRBJ2-7; TRBD1 agrees at 8 bases. The CDR3 sequence is 15 residues long. The germline V gene has CDR1 SEHNR and CDR2 FQNEAQ (reference sequence). The J segment lost 3 bases and the V segment lost 5 bases, leaving 9 bases of the junction unmatched. The CDR3 DNA follows: TGTGCCAGCAGCCCCCGCTCAGGGGGCCTCTACGAGCAGTACTTC. This encodes CASSPRSGGLYEQYF. Variable domain in full (rest from reference TRBV7-9 and TRBJ2-7): DTGVSQNPRHKITKRGQNVTFRCDPISEHNRLYWYRQTLGQGPEFLTYFQNEAQLEKSRLLSDRFSAERPKGSFSTLEIQRTEQGDSAMYLCASSPRSGGLYEQYFGPGTRLTVT.

V gene TRBV20-1 combines with J gene TRBJ1-6; TRBD1 might be the D (6 bases). CDR3 length: 11 amino acids. Trimming stripped 6 bases from V and 7 bases from J, with 7 bases between. Per the germline V gene, CDR1 is DFQATT and CDR2 is SNEGSKA (reference sequence). The CDR3 loop reads CSAGGNSPLHF. CDR3 coding DNA: TGCAGTGCAGGGGGAAATTCACCCCTCCACTTT.

The CDR3 loop reads CASSQVMVESNYGYTF. In DNA form, the CDR3 reads TGCGCCAGCAGCCAAGTTATGGTAGAAAGCAACTATGGCTACACCTTC. The V and J genes are TRBV4-1 and TRBJ1-2; no clear D gene. CDR3 length: 16 residues. CDR1 MGHRA and CDR2 YSYEKL come from the germline V gene. With 1 base removed from V and 2 bases from J, the gap between germline ends came to 14 bases.

The chain has TRBV7-2 and TRBJ2-3; 8 bases line up with TRBD1. J gave up 5 bases and V 2 bases, and 12 bases lay outside the gene matches. CDR1 is SGHTA, CDR2 FQGNSA, per germline. The CDR3 extends over 17 amino acids. The CDR3 loop is CASSLPGQGAMIDTQYF. Here the CDR3 DNA reads TGTGCCAGCAGCTTACCGGGGCAGGGGGCTATGATAGATACGCAGTATTTT.

This clone came up once. This specimen includes other DNA sequences encoding the same CDR3. The rearrangement uses TRBV5-1 and TRBJ1-2; the D is unclear. V dropped 0 bases and J dropped 2 bases, with 8 bases sitting between them. Germline V CDR1 and CDR2: SGHRS, YFSETQ. This CDR3 spans 14 amino acids. The CDR3 nucleotides are TGCGCCAGCAGCTTGGCGGACCCGAACTATGGCTACACCTTC. Residues: CASSLADPNYGYTF. Full variable domain (rest looked up from reference TRBV5-1 and TRBJ1-2): KAGVTQTPRYLIKTRGQQVTLSCSPISGHRSVSWYQQTPGQGLQFLFEYFSETQRNKGNFPGRFSGRQFSNSRSEMNVSTLELGDSALYLCASSLADPNYGYTFGSGTRLTVV.

The rearrangement links TRBV25-1 to TRBJ2-7; TRBD1 matches at 12 bases. Germline CDR1 MGHDK, CDR2 SYGVNS. This CDR3 contains 15 residues. V was clipped by 4 bases and J by 3 bases; unmatched bases: 4. DNA for the CDR3: TGTGCCAGCAGTGGGGACAGGGGGCTCTTCTACGAGCAGTACTTC. Its protein product is CASSGDRGLFYEQYF.

The chain employs TRBV27 and TRBJ2-7; the match to TRBD1 covers 7 bases. CDR3 length: 14 residues. After removal of 3 bases from V and 2 bases from J, the junction contained 4 bases not matched to a gene. CDR1 is MNHEY, CDR2 SMNVEV, per germline (reference sequence). CDR3 sequence: CASSFGDRAYEQYF. As DNA, the CDR3 is TGTGCCAGCAGTTTCGGGGACAGAGCCTACGAGCAGTACTTC.

This clone showed up just a few times. The chain recombines TRBV29-1 with TRBJ2-2; D uncertain. Between the trimmed V and J ends, which lost 4 bases and 6 bases, there was a span of 12 bases. The length of the CDR3 is 13 residues. The germline CDR1 and CDR2 sequences are SQVTM and ANQGSEA. Here the CDR3 reads CSVAGVWPGELFF. CDR3 sequence (DNA): TGCAGCGTTGCTGGGGTCTGGCCCGGGGAGCTGTTTTTT.